One sample yielded the 14 T cell receptor beta chains listed below, sequenced in a study of radiation and T cells in renal cell carcinoma. Method: immunoSEQ multiplex PCR; TCRdb's copy keeps in-frame clones and lacks some. The sample has over 60,000 clones; 75% to 90% are singletons. The time point here: blood 4 weeks post-SBRT, at nephrectomy. The treatment is: 15 Gy SBRT to primary tumor, nephrectomy 4 weeks later. Source: blood, taken from a patient whose treatment included radiotherapy and nephrectomy. The source of these receptors is a woman aged 55-69 years with renal cell carcinoma.

This chain joins TRBV5-1 and TRBJ2-2; D is uncertain. The CDR3 is 16 amino acids. The V end was cut by 3 bases, the J end by 2 bases, with 14 bases between. Germline V gene data show CDR1 as SGHRS and CDR2 as YFSETQ. CDR3 loop: CASSSAPTTNTGELFF. For the CDR3, the DNA is TGCGCCAGCAGCTCGGCCCCCACCACTAACACCGGGGAGCTGTTTTTT.

This chain joins TRBV28 and TRBJ1-2; a possible D gene is TRBD1 (6 bases). Trimming left V 5 bases short and J 10 bases short, with 20 bases between. CDR1 is MDHEN and CDR2 is SYDVKM in the germline V gene. The CDR3 length is 14 residues. In nucleotides, the CDR3 is TGTGCCAGCAGTACCGTCGCCCGGACAGACCCCTACACCTTC. Protein product: CASSTVARTDPYTF.

The chain joins TRBV27 to TRBJ2-7; D uncertain. Trimming removed 3 bases at V and 6 bases at J, with 12 bases between. Germline-derived CDR1 and CDR2 are MNHEY and SMNVEV (reference sequence). The CDR3 totals 13 residues. The CDR3 region is CASSFLERSEQYF. DNA of the CDR3: TGTGCCAGCAGTTTTCTGGAAAGGTCCGAGCAGTACTTC.

This chain links TRBV11-3 with TRBJ2-3; possible D gene TRBD2, 6 bases. The CDR3 is 16 residues long. V lost 1 base to trimming and J lost 0 bases, with 11 bases between them. In germline, CDR1 is SGHNT, CDR2 YENEEA. In DNA, the CDR3 is TGTGCCAGCAGCTTAGCTCGCGGGATGAGCACAGATACGCAGTATTTT. This translates into CASSLARGMSTDTQYF.

The chain combines TRBV10-3 with TRBJ1-4, with D uncertain. Trimming stripped 2 bases from V and 8 bases from J, with 18 bases between. The germline V gene has CDR1 ENHRY and CDR2 SYGVKD. The CDR3 length is 16 residues. The chain's CDR3 is CAISEAADPGYEKLFF. Written as DNA, the CDR3 is TGTGCCATCAGTGAGGCGGCCGACCCGGGATACGAAAAACTGTTTTTT.

This clone was seen just once. The V and J genes are TRBV7-2 and TRBJ2-1, with D perhaps assigned TRBD1 or TRBD2 (6 bases each). This CDR3 is 15 amino acids long. Germline V gives CDR1 SGHTA, CDR2 FQGNSA. Trimming cost V 0 bases and J 5 bases, with 11 bases left between them. CDR3 DNA sequence: TGTGCCAGCAGCTTAGCGGGGGGCGGGGACAATGAGCAGTTCTTC. It is translated as CASSLAGGGDNEQFF.

The rearrangement joins TRBV18 to TRBJ2-7; no clear D. The CDR3 totals 13 residues. The germline V gene has CDR1 KGHSH and CDR2 LQKENI. V was trimmed by 6 bases and J by 3 bases, leaving 12 bases between them. The CDR3 here is CASSPGPHYEQYF. The CDR3 nucleotides read TGTGCCAGCTCGCCGGGCCCCCACTACGAGCAGTACTTC.

The rearrangement joins TRBV4-3 to TRBJ2-3, with 8 bases fitting TRBD2. Germline V CDR1 and CDR2: LGHNA, YSLEER. The CDR3 loop spans 14 amino acids. Trimming took 6 bases from V and 0 from J; bases not matched to a gene: 2. CDR3 protein: CASRTGGSTDTQYF. The CDR3 DNA follows: TGCGCCAGCAGGACGGGAGGGAGCACAGATACGCAGTATTTT.

This clone has only a few counts. V usage is TRBV13 and J usage is TRBJ1-4, with unresolved D. Trimming removed 0 bases from V and 11 bases from J, with 7 bases in between. The germline V gene has CDR1 PRHDT and CDR2 FYEKMQ (reference sequence). The CDR3 length is 12 residues. The chain's CDR3 is CASSLGAGKLFF. As DNA, the CDR3 is TGTGCCAGCAGCTTAGGGGCGGGTAAACTGTTTTTT.

CDR3: CASRLKFGQAQGTQYF. In nucleotides, the CDR3 is TGTGCCAGCAGACTAAAATTCGGACAGGCGCAGGGTACGCAGTATTTT. The chain joins TRBV5-4 to TRBJ2-3; 7 bases align to TRBD1. The CDR3 is made up of 16 amino acids. The germline V gene has CDR1 SGHNT and CDR2 YYREEE (reference sequence). V gave up 5 bases and J gave up 8 bases; unmatched junction bases: 17.

The V gene is TRBV2, the J gene TRBJ2-1; either TRBD1 or TRBD2 may supply D (6 bases each). Germline CDR1 is SNHLY and CDR2 is FYNNEI. V lost 5 bases and J lost 8, with 19 bases in between. The CDR3 runs 15 residues. The CDR3 bases are TGTGCCAGCAGTTTGGACAGAGGAGGGACCCATGAGCAGTTCTTC. Its translation is CASSLDRGGTHEQFF.

The V gene is TRBV28, the J gene TRBJ2-7, with 7 bases aligning to TRBD2. This CDR3 region has 13 residues. Germline V CDR1 and CDR2: MDHEN, SYDVKM. With V trimmed by 6 bases and J by 4 bases, 6 bases remained unmatched. The CDR3 nucleotides read TGTGCCAGCAGGAAAGCGGGACTATACGAGCAGTACTTC. Amino acids: CASRKAGLYEQYF. Combining the CDR3 with reference TRBV28 and TRBJ2-7 gives the whole variable domain DVKVTQSSRYLVKRTGEKVFLECVQDMDHENMFWYRQDPGLGLRLIYFSYDVKMKEKGDIPEGYSVSREKKERFSLILESASTNQTSMYLCASRKAGLYEQYFGPGTRLTVT.

This chain joins TRBV5-5 and TRBJ2-5, with D unclear. The CDR3 contains 13 residues. Trimming took off 4 bases at V and 5 bases at J, with 12 bases between the two ends. Germline-derived CDR1 and CDR2 are SGHKS and YYEKEE (reference sequence). CDR3: CASSRRSGETQYF. The DNA of the CDR3 is TGTGCCAGCAGCCGTCGGTCTGGGGAGACCCAGTACTTC. Looking up the rest from reference TRBV5-5 and TRBJ2-5 gives the full variable domain: DAGVTQSPTHLIKTRGQQVTLRCSPISGHKSVSWYQQVLGQGPQFIFQYYEKEERGRGNFPDRFSARQFPNYSSELNVNALLLGDSALYLCASSRRSGETQYFGPGTRLLVL.

This chain links TRBV7-2 with TRBJ2-7, with 12 bases identical to TRBD2. The CDR3 contains 16 residues. V was clipped by 3 bases and J by 5 bases; unmatched bases: 8. Germline assignment: CDR1 SGHTA and CDR2 FQGNSA. The CDR3 sequence: CASSFWGTSGRNEQYF. The CDR3 DNA reads as TGTGCCAGCAGCTTTTGGGGGACTAGCGGGCGGAACGAGCAGTACTTC.